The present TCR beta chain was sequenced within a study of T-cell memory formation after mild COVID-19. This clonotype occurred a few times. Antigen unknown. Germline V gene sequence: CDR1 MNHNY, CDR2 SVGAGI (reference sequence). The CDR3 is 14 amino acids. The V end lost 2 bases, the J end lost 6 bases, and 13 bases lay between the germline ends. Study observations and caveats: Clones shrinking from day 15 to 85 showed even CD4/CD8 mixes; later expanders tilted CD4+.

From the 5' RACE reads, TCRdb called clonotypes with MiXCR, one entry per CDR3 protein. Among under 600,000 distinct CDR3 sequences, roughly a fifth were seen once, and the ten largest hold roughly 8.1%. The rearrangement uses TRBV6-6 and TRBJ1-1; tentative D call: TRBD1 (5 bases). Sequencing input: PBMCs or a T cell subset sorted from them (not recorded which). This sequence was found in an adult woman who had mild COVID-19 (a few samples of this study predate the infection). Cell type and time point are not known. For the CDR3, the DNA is TGTGCCAGCAGTTACCTCCCGTCAGGGTCTGAAGCTTTCTTT. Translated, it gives CASSYLPSGSEAFF.